These T cell receptor beta chains were read from a single sample in a study of Ad26.COV2.S vaccination and SARS-CoV-2 variants. Here immunoSEQ multiplex PCR was the method, and the copy in TCRdb shows in-frame clones only, minus some. Of around 450,000 clones in the sample, approximately 89% were seen once. The material was peripheral blood, obtained in a trial of Ad26.COV2.S vaccine versus placebo. Every receptor here comes from a person aged 18-65 years who received the Ad26.COV2.S COVID-19 vaccine or a placebo. The CDR3 runs from the conserved cysteine through the conserved F or W. The order of the fields is J gene, clone size, D gene, V gene, CDR3 protein, CDR3 DNA. A D gene is named only where the DNA matches it firmly. Some rows have no size entry. The others give once, few or many, or a class for an expanded clone.

J: TRBJ2-7; size: NA; D: TRBD1; V: TRBV30; CDR3: CAWSRDSLEQYF; DNA: TGTGCCTGGAGTAGGGACAGCCTTGAGCAGTACTTC
J: TRBJ2-1; size: NA; D: NA; V: TRBV4-2; CDR3: CASSHSEQNAYNEQFF; DNA: TGTGCCAGCAGCCATTCGGAGCAGAACGCCTACAATGAGCAGTTCTTC
J: TRBJ2-1; size: NA; D: TRBD2; V: TRBV4-1; CDR3: CASSQEWREGYNEQFF; DNA: TGCGCCAGCAGCCAAGAGTGGCGGGAGGGCTACAATGAGCAGTTCTTC
J: TRBJ1-1; size: NA; D: NA; V: TRBV5-1; CDR3: CASSSLDSSEAFF; DNA: TGCGCCAGCAGCTCACTAGACAGTTCTGAAGCTTTCTTT
J: TRBJ1-1; size: NA; D: NA; V: TRBV6-4; CDR3: CASSDFDGVANTEAFF; DNA: TGTGCCAGCAGTGACTTCGACGGGGTAGCAAACACTGAAGCTTTCTTT
J: TRBJ2-3; size: NA; D: NA; V: TRBV11-3; CDR3: CASSLDPRTDTQYF; DNA: TGTGCCAGCAGCTTAGATCCTAGGACAGATACGCAGTATTTT
J: TRBJ1-5; size: NA; D: NA; V: TRBV10-1; CDR3: CASSYRPTLSNQPQHF; DNA: TGCGCCAGCAGTTACCGCCCCACCCTTAGCAATCAGCCCCAGCATTTT
J: TRBJ2-5; size: once; D: NA; V: TRBV5-4; CDR3: CASSRDLGETQYF; DNA: TGTGCCAGCAGCCGAGACCTAGGAGAGACCCAGTACTTC
J: TRBJ1-6; size: NA; D: NA; V: TRBV11-2; CDR3: CASRQGISTLHF; DNA: TGTGCCAGCAGGCAGGGGATAAGCACCCTCCACTTT
J: TRBJ1-2; size: NA; D: NA; V: TRBV18; CDR3: CASSPVRDDYGYTF; DNA: TGTGCCAGCTCACCAGTTAGGGATGACTATGGCTACACCTTC
J: TRBJ2-1; size: NA; D: TRBD2; V: TRBV2; CDR3: CAGGLAGGAEQFF; DNA: TGTGCCGGGGGACTAGCGGGAGGGGCTGAGCAGTTCTTC
J: TRBJ1-2; size: NA; D: TRBD1; V: TRBV6-5; CDR3: CASSRQGKGYGYTF; DNA: TGTGCCAGCAGCCGACAGGGCAAGGGCTATGGCTACACCTTC
J: TRBJ1-5; size: NA; D: TRBD1; V: TRBV4-3; CDR3: CASSQFLDDREGMSNQPQHF; DNA: TGCGCCAGCAGCCAATTTCTGGACGACAGGGAGGGAATGAGCAATCAGCCCCAGCATTTT
J: TRBJ2-5; size: NA; D: TRBD2; V: TRBV28; CDR3: CASSPHSGGKTQYF; DNA: TGTGCCAGCAGTCCCCATTCGGGAGGAAAGACCCAGTACTTC
J: TRBJ2-1; size: NA; D: TRBD1; V: TRBV24-1; CDR3: CATRDSNYNEQFF; DNA: TGTGCCACCCGGGACAGCAACTACAATGAGCAGTTCTTC
J: TRBJ2-1; size: NA; D: TRBD2; V: TRBV7-9; CDR3: CASRATMGLGSGTHNEQFF; DNA: TGTGCCAGCAGAGCTACTATGGGTTTGGGTAGCGGGACCCACAATGAGCAGTTCTTC
J: TRBJ2-1; size: NA; D: TRBD2; V: TRBV11-3; CDR3: CASSERLAGGPIGQFF; DNA: TGTGCCAGCAGCGAAAGACTAGCGGGAGGGCCGATCGGGCAGTTCTTC
J: TRBJ1-1; size: NA; D: TRBD1; V: TRBV5-1; CDR3: CASSVLDRGHTEAFF; DNA: TGCGCCAGCAGCGTCCTAGACAGGGGCCACACTGAAGCTTTCTTT
J: TRBJ1-5; size: NA; D: NA; V: TRBV28; CDR3: CASPPPGAYSNQPQHF; DNA: TGTGCCAGCCCCCCCCCGGGGGCTTATAGCAATCAGCCCCAGCATTTT
J: TRBJ1-1; size: NA; D: NA; V: TRBV29-1; CDR3: CSVLRSNTEAFF; DNA: TGCAGCGTCCTCAGGTCGAACACTGAAGCTTTCTTT
J: TRBJ2-1; size: NA; D: NA; V: TRBV4-3; CDR3: CASSHPTGKGIGDEQFF; DNA: TGCGCCAGCAGCCATCCAACCGGGAAAGGGATAGGTGATGAGCAGTTCTTC
J: TRBJ2-1; size: NA; D: NA; V: TRBV5-1; CDR3: CASSRVGSSYNEQFF; DNA: TGCGCCAGCAGCCGGGTGGGGAGCTCCTACAATGAGCAGTTCTTC
J: TRBJ2-1; size: NA; D: NA; V: TRBV5-1; CDR3: CASSLAASTRDEQFF; DNA: TGCGCCAGCAGCTTGGCGGCTAGCACTAGGGATGAGCAGTTCTTC
J: TRBJ1-5; size: NA; D: NA; V: TRBV15; CDR3: CATSRAENQPQHF; DNA: TGTGCCACCAGCAGAGCAGAGAATCAGCCCCAGCATTTT
J: TRBJ2-2; size: NA; D: NA; V: TRBV18; CDR3: CASSPDTGHTGELFF; DNA: TGTGCCAGCTCACCAGACACAGGACACACCGGGGAGCTGTTTTTT
J: TRBJ1-6; size: NA; D: NA; V: TRBV19; CDR3: CATTRSGPRNSPLHF; DNA: TGTGCCACCACCAGATCCGGACCACGAAATTCACCCCTCCACTTT
J: TRBJ2-1; size: NA; D: NA; V: TRBV7-8; CDR3: CASSFLVRTDQFF; DNA: TGTGCCAGCAGCTTTCTGGTCAGGACCGACCAGTTCTTC
J: TRBJ1-4; size: NA; D: NA; V: TRBV4-2; CDR3: CASSQDPGNNEKLFF; DNA: TGTGCCAGCAGCCAAGACCCGGGGAATAATGAAAAACTGTTTTTT
J: TRBJ1-2; size: NA; D: NA; V: TRBV19; CDR3: CASSTPGIGGYTF; DNA: TGTGCCAGTAGTACGCCGGGAATCGGCGGCTACACCTTC
J: TRBJ2-1; size: NA; D: NA; V: TRBV7-2; CDR3: CASSSNPLSYNEQFF; DNA: TGTGCCAGCAGCTCAAACCCCCTTTCATACAATGAGCAGTTCTTC
J: TRBJ1-1; size: few; D: NA; V: TRBV7-3; CDR3: CASSLGGADTEAFF; DNA: TGTGCCAGCAGCTTAGGAGGCGCGGACACTGAAGCTTTCTTT
J: TRBJ1-5; size: few; D: NA; V: TRBV5-1; CDR3: CASSLDADSNQPQHF; DNA: TGCGCCAGCAGCTTGGACGCAGATAGCAATCAGCCCCAGCATTTT
J: TRBJ2-7; size: NA; D: NA; V: TRBV5-1; CDR3: CASSPLGLVHEQYF; DNA: TGCGCCAGCAGCCCCTTGGGCCTCGTACACGAGCAGTACTTC
J: TRBJ1-1; size: NA; D: NA; V: TRBV7-3; CDR3: CASSLNTGAGTEAFF; DNA: TGTGCCAGCAGCTTAAATACGGGGGCGGGCACTGAAGCTTTCTTT
J: TRBJ1-1; size: NA; D: NA; V: TRBV3-1/TRBV3-2; CDR3: CASSQDQGYTEAFF; DNA: TGTGCCAGCAGCCAAGATCAGGGGTACACTGAAGCTTTCTTT
J: TRBJ2-2; size: NA; D: NA; V: TRBV18; CDR3: CASSQARGTGELFF; DNA: TGTGCCAGCTCACAGGCCCGGGGGACCGGGGAGCTGTTTTTT
J: TRBJ2-1; size: NA; D: TRBD2; V: TRBV7-3; CDR3: CASSPTSGINNEQFF; DNA: TGTGCCAGCAGCCCGACGAGCGGGATTAACAATGAGCAGTTCTTC
J: TRBJ1-2; size: NA; D: TRBD1; V: TRBV18; CDR3: CASSTRDRDFYGYTF; DNA: TGTGCCAGCTCGACCCGGGACAGGGATTTCTATGGCTACACCTTC
J: TRBJ1-3; size: NA; D: NA; V: TRBV7-9; CDR3: CASSSQSGSSGNTIYF; DNA: TGTGCCAGCAGCTCGCAATCCGGGTCCTCCGGAAACACCATATATTTT
J: TRBJ2-3; size: NA; D: TRBD1; V: TRBV10-3; CDR3: CATLNVGQSSTDTQYF; DNA: TGTGCCACCCTGAATGTGGGACAGAGTAGCACAGATACGCAGTATTTT